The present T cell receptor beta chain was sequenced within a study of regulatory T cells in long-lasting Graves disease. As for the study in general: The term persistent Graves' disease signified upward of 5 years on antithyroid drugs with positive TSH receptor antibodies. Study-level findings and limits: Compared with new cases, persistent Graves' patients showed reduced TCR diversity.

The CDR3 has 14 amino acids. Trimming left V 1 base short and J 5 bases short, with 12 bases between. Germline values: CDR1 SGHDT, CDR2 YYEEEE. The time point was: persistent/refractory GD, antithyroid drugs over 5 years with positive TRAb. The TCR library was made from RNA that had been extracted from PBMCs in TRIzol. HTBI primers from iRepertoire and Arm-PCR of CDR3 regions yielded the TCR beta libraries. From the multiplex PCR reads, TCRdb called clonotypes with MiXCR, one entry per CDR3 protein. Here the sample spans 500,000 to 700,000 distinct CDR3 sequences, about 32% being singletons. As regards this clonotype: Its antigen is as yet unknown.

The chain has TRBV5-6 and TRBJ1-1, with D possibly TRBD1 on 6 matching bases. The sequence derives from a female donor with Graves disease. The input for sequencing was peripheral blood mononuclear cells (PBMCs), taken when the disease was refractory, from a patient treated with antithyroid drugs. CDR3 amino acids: CASSLYRVSTEAFF. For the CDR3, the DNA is TGTGCCAGCAGCTTGTACAGGGTTTCGACTGAAGCTTTCTTT.